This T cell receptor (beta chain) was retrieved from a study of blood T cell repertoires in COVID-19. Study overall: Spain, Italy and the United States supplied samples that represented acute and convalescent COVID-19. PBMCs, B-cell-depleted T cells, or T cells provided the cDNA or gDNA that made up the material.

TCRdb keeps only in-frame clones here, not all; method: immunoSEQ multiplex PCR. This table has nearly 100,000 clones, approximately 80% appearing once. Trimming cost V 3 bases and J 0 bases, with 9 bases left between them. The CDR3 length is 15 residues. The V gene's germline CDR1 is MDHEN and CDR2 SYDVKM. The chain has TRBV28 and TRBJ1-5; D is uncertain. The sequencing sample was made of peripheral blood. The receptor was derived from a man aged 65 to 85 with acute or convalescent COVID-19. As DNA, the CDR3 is TGTGCCAGCAGTTTGGGAGGGAATAGCAATCAGCCCCAGCATTTT. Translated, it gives CASSLGGNSNQPQHF.